This T cell receptor beta chain was sequenced for a study of OX40 agonist ivuxolimab in advanced cancers. Overall study context: It was ivuxolimab, an agonistic anti-OX40 (CD134) antibody, that patients were treated with. Each patient was given ivuxolimab into a vein every 2 weeks, at 0.01 to 10 mg/kg.

General study points: Clonal expansion was among the lowest in partial responders at 0.1-3.0 mg/kg, especially CD8+.

Only one count was recorded for this clone. The antigen is unknown. The CDR3 is 15 amino acids. V dropped 5 bases and J dropped 4 bases, with 15 bases sitting between them. Germline V CDR1 and CDR2: SGHRS, YFSETQ. Libraries were prepared by immunoSEQ multiplex PCR; TCRdb keeps only in-frame clonotypes and omits some of them. The sample carries 70,000 to 80,000 clones, 93% recorded once. The V gene is TRBV5-1, the J gene TRBJ2-2; D is perhaps TRBD1 (5 bases). This receptor was identified in an adult with an advanced solid tumor such as melanoma, head and neck, liver or kidney cancer. Sequenced here: CD4+ or CD8+ T cells sorted from blood, sampled in a trial of the OX40 agonist ivuxolimab. CDR3 region: CASRYGRAVTGELFF. CDR3 coding DNA: TGCGCCAGCAGATATGGCAGGGCGGTCACCGGGGAGCTGTTTTTT.